This TCR beta chain derives from a study of blood T cell repertoires in COVID-19. Study-wide background: Some COVID-19 samples were acute and others convalescent; all came from the United States, Italy and Spain. Sources were T cells, B-cell-depleted T cells, or PBMCs; the material itself was cDNA or gDNA.

Per the authors' pipeline: Estimation of nucleated cell counts relied on the amplification of reference gene primers. Repertoires were generated with immunoSEQ multiplex PCR, while TCRdb's copy carries only in-frame clones and drops some. That table is the source of V, J and clone size, and D and trimming were worked out from the DNA. The repertoire holds about 130,000 clones, about 86% seen once, with about 4% in the top ten. The sample comprised peripheral blood. This sequence was found in a woman in her forties or fifties with acute or convalescent COVID-19.

The CDR3 sequence: CASSYGGAGVRYGYTF. Here the CDR3 DNA reads TGTGCCAGCAGTTACGGCGGCGCAGGGGTACGCTATGGCTACACCTTC. This chain links TRBV6-5 with TRBJ1-2; D is possibly TRBD1 (6 bases). CDR1 and CDR2 from the germline V gene are MNHEY and SVGAGI. The V gene lost 2 bases and the J gene lost 4 bases, with 17 bases spanning the gap. The CDR3 consists of 16 residues.